These 17 T cell receptor beta chains share one sample of origin, sequenced in a study of T cells after yellow fever vaccination. One entry per CDR3 protein results from TCRdb running MiXCR on the 5' RACE reads. The sample carries around 320,000 distinct CDR3 sequences, about 4.5% recorded once. The sample here was PBMCs, taken 15 days after the yellow fever booster vaccination. These receptors all stem from a man between 18 and 35 years old who received the YFV17D yellow fever vaccine.

Many counts were recorded for this clonotype. The chain recombines TRBV3-1 with TRBJ2-2, with 7 bases fitting TRBD1. The CDR3 loop spans 15 amino acids. Germline trimming cut 4 bases from V and 0 bases from J; bases unmatched to any gene: 2. Germline CDR1 and CDR2: LGHDT and YNNKEL (reference sequence). CDR3 nucleotide sequence: TGTGCCAGCAGCCGCAGGGGGACGAACACCGGGGAGCTGTTTTTT. It codes for CASSRRGTNTGELFF.

This chain uses TRBV12-3 or TRBV12-4 with TRBJ1-2; D not certain. The CDR3 loop spans 14 amino acids. V was shortened by 2 bases and J by 2 bases, with 9 bases between the two germline ends. For the CDR3, the DNA is TGTGCCAGCAGTTTAAGGGTAGAGAACTATGGCTACACCTTC. Protein product: CASSLRVENYGYTF.

This clonotype appeared many times. The chain has TRBV7-9 and TRBJ1-1; D gene uncertain. V was clipped by 3 bases and J by 5 bases, with 10 bases between them. CDR3 length: 13 residues. Germline loops: CDR1 SEHNR, CDR2 FQNEAQ (reference sequence). The CDR3 loop is CASSLPGWTEAFF. CDR3 nucleotide sequence: TGTGCCAGCAGCTTGCCGGGGTGGACTGAAGCTTTCTTT.

This clonotype was picked up many times. This chain uses TRBV5-6 with TRBJ1-5, with unresolved D. The CDR3 contains 13 residues. Looked up from germline, CDR1 is SGHDT and CDR2 is YYEEEE. Trimming left V 2 bases short and J 6 bases short, with 9 bases between. The DNA for the CDR3 is TGTGCCAGCAGCTTCGAACTAGGTCAGCCCCAGCATTTT. Translated: CASSFELGQPQHF.

This clonotype appeared many times. This chain joins TRBV12-3 or TRBV12-4 and TRBJ1-5; possibly TRBD1 for D (5 bases). This CDR3 has 13 amino acids. Trimming took 3 bases from V and 2 from J, leaving 5 bases between them. CDR3 region: CASSFRGNQPQHF. The CDR3 DNA reads as TGTGCCAGCAGTTTCAGGGGCAATCAGCCCCAGCATTTT.

This clonotype was counted ten times or more. This chain joins TRBV6-4 and TRBJ2-3; TRBD2 aligns across 9 bases. CDR1 is MRHNA and CDR2 is SNTAGT in the germline V gene. This CDR3 is 15 amino acids long. The V segment lost 2 bases and the J segment 5 bases; nucleotides outside the gene matches: 5. The CDR3 nucleotides read TGTGCCAGCAGTGACGGTGCGGGGGGGCAAGATACGCAGTATTTT. Translation: CASSDGAGGQDTQYF.

V is TRBV5-1 and J is TRBJ2-5; TRBD1 matches 9 bases. Per germline, CDR1 SGHRS and CDR2 YFSETQ. CDR3 length equals 14 residues. The V gene end was trimmed by 3 bases and the J gene end by 5 bases; junction bases not matched to a gene: 5. This CDR3 reads CASSSGQGRETQYF. DNA of the CDR3: TGCGCCAGCAGCTCCGGACAGGGGAGGGAGACCCAGTACTTC.

This clonotype was found a few times. This chain links TRBV10-3 with TRBJ1-5, with 9 bases that match TRBD1. The CDR3 runs 14 residues. Germline loops: CDR1 ENHRY, CDR2 SYGVKD. V gave up 7 bases and J gave up 4 bases; unmatched junction bases: 5. CDR3 in amino acids: CAITGDRVNQPQHF. The CDR3 DNA is TGTGCCATCACCGGGGACAGGGTAAATCAGCCCCAGCATTTT.

This clonotype has at least ten counts. The chain recombines TRBV20-1 with TRBJ2-2; 7 bases line up with TRBD1. J was trimmed by 7 bases and V by 6 bases; bases with no gene match: 14. The CDR3 sequence is 15 residues long. Germline CDR1 and CDR2: DFQATT and SNEGSKA (reference sequence). The DNA of the CDR3 is TGCAGTGCCAAAGGGACAGCCCGAGGGAGCGGGGAGCTGTTTTTT. It is translated as CSAKGTARGSGELFF.

The rearrangement links TRBV12-3 or TRBV12-4 to TRBJ1-4, with D tentatively TRBD1 (5 bases). This CDR3 region has 15 residues. Trimming cost V 1 base and J 3 bases, with 9 bases left between them. CDR3 DNA: TGTGCCAGCAGTTTAGGGCCGGGGGCTAATGAAAAACTGTTTTTT. The encoded protein is CASSLGPGANEKLFF.

This clonotype came up many times. The J gene is TRBJ2-3, the V gene TRBV20-1; D is perhaps TRBD1 (6 bases). V shed 2 bases and J shed 2 bases, with 14 bases lying between them. In germline, CDR1 is DFQATT, CDR2 SNEGSKA (reference sequence). The CDR3 runs 15 residues. CDR3 sequence: CSARRRQAPTDTQYF. CDR3 nucleotides: TGCAGTGCTAGAAGAAGACAGGCCCCCACAGATACGCAGTATTTT.

This clonotype was observed many times. This sequence joins TRBV12-3 or TRBV12-4 and TRBJ2-1, with TRBD1 as a possible D gene (6 bases). Trimming took 1 base from V and 7 from J, leaving 20 bases between them. CDR3 length: 17 residues. In DNA form, the CDR3 reads TGTGCCAGCAGTTTAGTGTGGGTTGGACAGTACTCTAATGAGCAGTTCTTC. It codes for CASSLVWVGQYSNEQFF.

The chain combines TRBV20-1 with TRBJ2-4; D remains ambiguous. CDR1 and CDR2 from the germline V gene are DFQATT and SNEGSKA (reference sequence). This CDR3 has 17 amino acids. Trimming removed 1 base from V and 0 bases from J, with 16 bases in between. The CDR3 region is CSARGRPEELAKNIQYF. In DNA form, the CDR3 reads TGCAGTGCTAGAGGCAGGCCTGAGGAACTAGCCAAAAACATTCAGTACTTC.

This chain links TRBV20-1 with TRBJ2-1; TRBD2 matches at 8 bases. CDR3 length equals 17 residues. Germline V gives CDR1 DFQATT, CDR2 SNEGSKA (reference sequence). Trimming cost V 0 bases and J 5 bases; bases outside gene matches: 12. Written as DNA, the CDR3 is TGCAGTGCTAGAGATCCCTTCTCGCGGGGGGTCGACAATGAGCAGTTCTTC. Translating gives CSARDPFSRGVDNEQFF.

This clonotype was seen more than once but under ten times. The chain is built from TRBV18 and TRBJ2-3, with TRBD2 matching over 11 bases. CDR1 is KGHSH, CDR2 LQKENI, per germline. This CDR3 has 20 amino acids. V gave up 3 bases and J gave up 2 bases; unmatched junction bases: 16. Here the CDR3 reads CASSPRDRTGLAGFTDTQYF. In DNA, the CDR3 is TGTGCCAGCTCACCGAGGGACAGGACAGGACTAGCGGGTTTCACAGATACGCAGTATTTT.

The chain combines TRBV7-9 with TRBJ2-3; perhaps TRBD1 as D (5 bases). This CDR3 is 16 amino acids long. V shed 1 base and J shed 0 bases, with 11 bases lying between them. Germline V gene data show CDR1 as SEHNR and CDR2 as FQNEAQ (reference sequence). This chain's CDR3 is CASSLVPRASTDTQYF. The CDR3, as DNA: TGTGCCAGCAGCTTAGTTCCCAGGGCTAGCACAGATACGCAGTATTTT.

V gene TRBV12-3 or TRBV12-4 combines with J gene TRBJ2-5; no clear D. The germline V and J ends were trimmed by 5 bases and 7 bases, with 14 bases remaining between them. The CDR3 runs to 13 residues. CDR3 in DNA: TGTGCCAGCAGTCTGGACGAACGTAGGACCCAGTACTTC. This codes for CASSLDERRTQYF.